A selection of T cell receptor beta chains follows, all from one sample in a study of radiation and T cells in renal cell carcinoma. Clones were sequenced by immunoSEQ multiplex PCR, and TCRdb holds only the in-frame ones, with some missing. The table lists 150,000 or so clones, less than 90% of them singletons. The sample consisted of blood, taken from a patient whose treatment included radiotherapy and nephrectomy. The receptors come from a woman in her seventies with renal cell carcinoma. The conserved cysteine and the conserved F or W are not part of the CDR3 here.

v_call	j_call	cdr3_aa
TRBV7-3	TRBJ2-1	ASSPAGGVDEQF
TRBV7-8	TRBJ1-5	ASSWDFYNQPQH
TRBV9	TRBJ2-7	ASSVGPSRDPRNEQY
TRBV7-9	TRBJ1-4	ASSTGVNEKLF
TRBV19	TRBJ1-6	ASSIDLLNSNPRPLH
TRBV6-6	TRBJ1-5	ASSYTGGPSQPQH
TRBV30	TRBJ2-7	ACTGGGLLTPDNYEQY
TRBV11-2	TRBJ2-1	ASSNTGESSYNEQF
TRBV6-1	TRBJ2-3	ASMSGATDTQY
TRBV6-5	TRBJ1-4	ASSFDRVNEKLF
TRBV7-2	TRBJ2-7	ASSVPSYEQY
TRBV7-3	TRBJ2-7	ASSLTSGLAPTSYEQY
TRBV7-2	TRBJ2-7	ASSSLRDNYEQY
TRBV7-2	TRBJ1-4	ASSLWGGSTNEKLF
TRBV7-2	TRBJ2-1	ASSPRGGGGRDEQF
TRBV25-1	TRBJ2-4	ASSEGLLSIQY
TRBV29-1	TRBJ2-3	SVEDGDLTDTQY
TRBV10-3	TRBJ1-3	AVGRPTGGERNTIY
TRBV2	TRBJ2-3	ASSDSGSHTDTQY
TRBV11-3	TRBJ2-2	ASSPPGQGVTGELF
TRBV19	TRBJ1-2	ASITPTGPAYGYT
TRBV21-1	TRBJ2-7	ERQAYEQY
TRBV7-2	TRBJ2-7	ASSFAGTMIDEQY
TRBV30	TRBJ1-4	AQKYAGKNEKLF
TRBV5-1	TRBJ1-3	ASSPGHSASSGNTIY